A selection of T cell receptor beta chains follows, all from one sample in a study of T cell repertoires in cytomegalovirus infection. TCRdb called the reads again in MiXCR, with one record for every CDR3 protein. The profile shows about a million distinct CDR3 sequences, approximately 33% of them singletons. These TCRs are of unknown antigen specificity. Sample: cultured CD8+ T cells from PBMCs, taken from culture after CMV antigen stimulation. The source of these receptors is a human donor in good health (CMV status not recorded). Some clones in this sample may be carry-over from other donors' samples. CDR3s include the opening cysteine and the closing phenylalanine or tryptophan. Fields, in order: D gene, J gene, V gene, clone size, CDR3 DNA, CDR3 protein. A D gene is named only where the DNA matches it firmly. Not all rows give a size; the values are once, few, many and, for expanded clones, a class.

.,TRBJ1-1,TRBV4-2,.,TGTGCCAGCAGCCAGGGCGCCTTCCGAAACACTGAAGCTTTCTTT,CASSQGAFRNTEAFF
.,TRBJ1-1,TRBV7-3,few,TGTGCCAGCAGCTTACTGTACCCTTTGAACACTGAAGCTTTCTTT,CASSLLYPLNTEAFF
TRBD1,TRBJ1-6,TRBV12-3/TRBV12-4,.,TGTGCCAGCAGTTTTAGCTTGACAGGGAGTCCCCCTAGTTCACCCCTCCACTTT,CASSFSLTGSPPSSPLHF
TRBD1,TRBJ1-5,TRBV4-2,.,TGTGCCAGCAGCCAAAGTCAGGGGGCTGGTCAGCCCCAGCATTTT,CASSQSQGAGQPQHF
.,TRBJ1-2,TRBV29-1,.,TGCAGCGTTGTGGACAGCGCCCTAAACTATGGCTACACCTTC,CSVVDSALNYGYTF
.,TRBJ1-1,TRBV7-9,many,TGTGCCAGCAGCTTAGAGTCGGGGGGGTACACTGAAGCTTTCTTT,CASSLESGGYTEAFF
.,TRBJ2-3,TRBV19,.,TGTGCCAGTAGTAAGCAATGGTCTAGCACAGATACGCAGTATTTT,CASSKQWSSTDTQYF
TRBD2,TRBJ2-1,TRBV14,.,TGTGCCAGCAGCCAAGATCTAGCGGGGGCTTACAATGAGCAGTTCTTC,CASSQDLAGAYNEQFF
.,TRBJ2-5,TRBV4-2,few,TGTGCCAGCAGCCAAGAGGGCCGGGGACAAGAGACCCAGTACTTC,CASSQEGRGQETQYF
.,TRBJ1-5,TRBV7-2,many,TGTGCCAGCAGCTTAGCGCGCGGGGGGCCCAGCAATCAGCCCCAGCATTTT,CASSLARGGPSNQPQHF
.,TRBJ2-2,TRBV7-2,many,TGTGCCAGCAGCTTAGCGCAGGGTACGGCCGGGGAGCTGTTTTTT,CASSLAQGTAGELFF
.,TRBJ2-1,TRBV7-2,many,TGTGCCAGCAGCTTAACCTACGGGAGACTGTTGTACAATGAGCAGTTCTTC,CASSLTYGRLLYNEQFF
.,TRBJ1-6,TRBV7-6,few,TGTGCCAGCAGCCCTCCCGGCAATTCACCCCTCCACTTT,CASSPPGNSPLHF
.,TRBJ1-4,TRBV7-6,few,TGTGCCAGCAGCTTAGATCCGGCAGATGAAAAACTGTTTTTT,CASSLDPADEKLFF
.,TRBJ1-2,TRBV20-1,.,TGCAGTGCCCCGATGGGGAGAGCCTATGGCTACACCTTC,CSAPMGRAYGYTF
TRBD1,TRBJ1-1,TRBV27,.,TGTGCCAGCAGTAGGGACAGGGGAGCGCGGAGCACTGAAGCTTTCTTT,CASSRDRGARSTEAFF
.,TRBJ2-3,TRBV6-5,many,TGTGCCAGCAGTTACTCGGGGGACACTGACACAGATACGCAGTATTTT,CASSYSGDTDTDTQYF
.,TRBJ2-1,TRBV4-1,.,TGCGCCAGCAGCCACCTGGGGGGCAATGAGCAGTTCTTC,CASSHLGGNEQFF
.,TRBJ2-6,TRBV18,.,TGTGCCAGCTCACCCAAGTCACAGTTTGACTCTGGGGCCAACGTCCTGACTTTC,CASSPKSQFDSGANVLTF
.,TRBJ2-2,TRBV29-1,.,TGCAGCGTTGAACCAAGGGAACCCGGGGAGCTGTTTTTT,CSVEPREPGELFF
TRBD2,TRBJ2-2,TRBV5-1,.,TGCGCCAGCAGCGGCGAGGGACTAGCGGGGACCGGGGAGCTGTTTTTT,CASSGEGLAGTGELFF
TRBD1,TRBJ2-5,TRBV4-3,.,TGCGCCAGCAGCCAAGATCTAAGTGCACAGGGGGGCGAGACCCAGTACTTC,CASSQDLSAQGGETQYF
.,TRBJ1-1,TRBV9,.,TGTGCCAGCAGCCCACCGACACGGAACACTGAAGCTTTCTTT,CASSPPTRNTEAFF
TRBD2,TRBJ2-3,TRBV6-4,.,TGTGCCAGCGGTGACTCCGGCTCTAGCGGGTGGGATACGCAGTATTTT,CASGDSGSSGWDTQYF
.,TRBJ1-3,TRBV7-6,.,TGTGCCAGCGTTCTAGCCCTCTCTGGAAACACCATATATTTT,CASVLALSGNTIYF
TRBD1,TRBJ1-5,TRBV27,few,TGTGCCAGCAGTTACCCCGGGACAGGGAATCAGCCCCAGCATTTT,CASSYPGTGNQPQHF
.,TRBJ1-1,TRBV5-5,few,TGTGCCAGCAGCCCCCGACAGGTAGGGGGAAGGGCTGAAGCTTTCTTT,CASSPRQVGGRAEAFF
TRBD2,TRBJ2-3,TRBV7-8,.,TGTGCCAGCAGCTTACGCCCTTCGGGACTAGCGGAAACAGATACGCAGTATTTT,CASSLRPSGLAETDTQYF
TRBD2,TRBJ2-5,TRBV27,.,TGTGCCAGCAGTACGAGCGGGGTCACCCCCCGGGGGACCCAGTACTTC,CASSTSGVTPRGTQYF
.,TRBJ1-2,TRBV27,many,TGTGCCAGCAGTTCTGACGGGATTCACTATGGCTACACCTTC,CASSSDGIHYGYTF
.,TRBJ1-1,TRBV7-2,.,TGTCCCAGCAGCTTAGTGACAAGTAGGAACACTGAAGCTTTCTTT,CPSSLVTSRNTEAFF
.,TRBJ1-2,TRBV7-9,few,TGTGCCAGCAGCCCCCCCAGGGGAGCGTCTGGCTACACCTTC,CASSPPRGASGYTF
TRBD1,TRBJ2-5,TRBV7-9,few,TGTGCCAGCAGCTTAGCTTGGACAGGGGACCAAGAGACCCAGTACTTC,CASSLAWTGDQETQYF
TRBD1,TRBJ2-1,TRBV11-2,.,TGTGCCAGCAGCTTAGGGGACAGGGGCGGCGATGAGCAGTTCTTC,CASSLGDRGGDEQFF
.,TRBJ2-2,TRBV10-3,.,TGTGCCATCAGTGTTAACAGGACGAACACCGGGGAGCTGTTTTTT,CAISVNRTNTGELFF
.,TRBJ2-5,TRBV9,.,TGTGCCAGCAGCGTATACGGGGGCATCCAAGAGACCCAGTACTTC,CASSVYGGIQETQYF
.,TRBJ2-2,TRBV3-1,.,TGTGCCAGCAGCCAAGTACCAGTCGGGGGCACCGGGGAGCTGTTTTTT,CASSQVPVGGTGELFF
TRBD2,TRBJ2-1,TRBV13,few,TGTGCCAGCAGCCGGGAGGGCAATGAGCAGTTCTTC,CASSREGNEQFF
TRBD2,TRBJ2-1,TRBV9,.,TGTGCCAGCAGCGTAAAGATAGCGGGTAGCTCCTACAATGAGCAGTTCTTC,CASSVKIAGSSYNEQFF
.,TRBJ1-2,TRBV6-6,few,TGTGCCAGCAGTTACTCGGTGTCAGGGGAGAAGTATGGCTACACCTTC,CASSYSVSGEKYGYTF
.,TRBJ2-6,TRBV19,few,TGTGCCAGTAGTATTTTATGGGCAGGGGAGCTCTCTGGGGCCAACGTCCTGACTTTC,CASSILWAGELSGANVLTF